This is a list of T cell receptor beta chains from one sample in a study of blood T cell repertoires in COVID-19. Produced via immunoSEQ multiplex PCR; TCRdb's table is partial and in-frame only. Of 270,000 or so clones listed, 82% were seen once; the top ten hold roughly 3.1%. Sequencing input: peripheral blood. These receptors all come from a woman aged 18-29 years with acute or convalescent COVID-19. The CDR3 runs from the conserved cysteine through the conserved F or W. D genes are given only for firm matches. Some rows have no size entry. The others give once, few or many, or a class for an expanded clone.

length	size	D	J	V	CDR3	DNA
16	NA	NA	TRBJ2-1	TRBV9	CASSASTESSYNEQFF	TGTGCCAGCAGCGCCTCGACAGAGAGCTCCTACAATGAGCAGTTCTTC
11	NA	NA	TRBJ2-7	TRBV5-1	CASSWSDEQYF	TGCGCCAGCAGCTGGAGTGACGAGCAGTACTTC
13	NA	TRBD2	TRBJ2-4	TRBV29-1	CSVKEASGNIQYF	TGCAGCGTTAAGGAGGCTAGCGGAAACATTCAGTACTTC
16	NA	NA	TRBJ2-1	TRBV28	CASSFLGAGDYNEQFF	TGTGCCAGCAGTTTCTTGGGAGCGGGCGATTACAATGAGCAGTTCTTC
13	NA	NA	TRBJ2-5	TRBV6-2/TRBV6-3	CASSYRRPETQYF	TGTGCCAGCAGTTACAGGAGGCCGGAGACCCAGTACTTC
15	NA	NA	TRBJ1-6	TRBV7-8	CASSAQGLGNSPLHF	TGTGCCAGCAGCGCACAGGGTCTGGGAAATTCACCCCTCCACTTT
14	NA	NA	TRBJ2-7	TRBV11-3	CASSPGDGYYEQYF	TGTGCCAGCAGCCCAGGGGACGGATACTACGAGCAGTACTTC
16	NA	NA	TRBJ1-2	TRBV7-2	CASSLTPPPGSYGYTF	TGTGCCAGCAGCTTAACGCCCCCCCCAGGGTCCTATGGCTACACCTTC
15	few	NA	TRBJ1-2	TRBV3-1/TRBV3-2	CASSQEVGTNYGYTF	TGTGCCAGCAGCCAAGAGGTGGGCACTAACTATGGCTACACCTTC
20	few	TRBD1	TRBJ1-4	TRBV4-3	CASSQGFRDRGRETNEKLFF	TGCGCCAGCAGCCAAGGTTTCCGGGACAGGGGGCGCGAAACTAATGAAAAACTGTTTTTT
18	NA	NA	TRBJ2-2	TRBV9	CASSVGTLSWNLEGELFF	TGTGCCAGCAGCGTCGGGACTCTGTCCTGGAACTTAGAGGGGGAGCTGTTTTTT
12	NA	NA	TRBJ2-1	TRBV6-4	CASSDGRNEQFF	TGTGCCAGCAGTGACGGGAGGAATGAGCAGTTCTTC
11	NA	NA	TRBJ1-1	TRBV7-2	CASSQNTEAFF	TGTGCCAGCAGCCAGAACACTGAAGCTTTCTTT
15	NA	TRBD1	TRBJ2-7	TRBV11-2	CASSSPRDRSYEQYF	TGTGCCAGCAGCTCCCCCCGGGACAGGTCCTACGAGCAGTACTTC
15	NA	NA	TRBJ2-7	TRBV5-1	CASSLQLQGTPEQYF	TGCGCCAGCAGCTTGCAGCTCCAGGGAACTCCCGAGCAGTACTTC
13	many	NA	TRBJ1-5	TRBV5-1	CASSEQVNQPQHF	TGCGCCAGCAGTGAACAGGTAAATCAGCCCCAGCATTTT
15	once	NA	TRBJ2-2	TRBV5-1	CASSLRGGNTGELFF	TGCGCCAGCAGCTTGAGAGGGGGGAACACCGGGGAGCTGTTTTTT
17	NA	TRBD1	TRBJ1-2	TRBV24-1	CATSDYRQGAAHYGYTF	TGTGCCACCAGTGACTACCGGCAGGGGGCGGCCCACTATGGCTACACCTTC